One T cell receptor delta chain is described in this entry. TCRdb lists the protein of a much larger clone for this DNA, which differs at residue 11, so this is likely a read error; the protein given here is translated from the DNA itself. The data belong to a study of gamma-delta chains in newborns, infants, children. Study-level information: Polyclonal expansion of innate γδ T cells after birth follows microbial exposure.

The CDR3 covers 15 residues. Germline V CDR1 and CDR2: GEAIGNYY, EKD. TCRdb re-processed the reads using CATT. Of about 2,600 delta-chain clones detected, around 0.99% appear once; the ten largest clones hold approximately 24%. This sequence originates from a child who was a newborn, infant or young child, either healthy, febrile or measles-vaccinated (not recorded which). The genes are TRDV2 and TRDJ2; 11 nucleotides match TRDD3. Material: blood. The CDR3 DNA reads TGTGCCTGTGACCCACTGGGGGATATTACAGAACAACTCTTCTTT. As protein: CACDPLGDITEQLFF.